This T cell receptor beta chain stems from a study of regulatory T cells in long-lasting Graves disease. Time point noted: newly diagnosed GD, antithyroid drugs for less than 3 months. PBMC RNA served as the TCR library source. In this sample, this clonotype turned up a few times. The CDR3 is made up of 15 amino acids. V gave up 2 bases and J gave up 0 bases, with 11 bases separating them. Germline V gene data show CDR1 as MDHEN and CDR2 as SYDVKM. With iRepertoire HTBI primers and Arm-PCR of CDR3 regions, TCR beta libraries were built. Methods used by the authors: Samples collectively showed 60 to 75 TRBV and fewer than 15 TRBJ segments. One entry per CDR3 protein results from TCRdb running MiXCR on the multiplex PCR reads. TCRdb's processing, not the authors', yielded these V and J calls. The sample comprises about 620,000 distinct CDR3 sequences, 15% to 20% of which are singletons, and 15% to 20% rests with the top ten.

These same records also appear under a second study, on T cells in Graves' hyperthyroidism and ophthalmopathy. That work contributes: Progression to ophthalmopathy was predicted a median of approximately 6.4 months early.

This sequence originates from a woman aged 25 to 39 with Graves disease. The chain combines TRBV28 with TRBJ2-7; no firm D call. The specimen was peripheral blood mononuclear cells (PBMCs), collected at new diagnosis, from a patient treated with antithyroid drugs. The CDR3 loop is CASSLIVQFSYEQYF. CDR3 coding DNA: TGTGCCAGCAGTTTAATCGTTCAATTCTCCTACGAGCAGTACTTC.